This is a list of T cell receptor beta chains from one sample in a study of blood T cells in healthy people across ages. TCRdb re-called the 5' RACE reads with MiXCR, one entry per CDR3 protein. Among approximately 2,000,000 distinct CDR3 sequences listed, 39% were seen once. The sample comprised blood. The source of these receptors is a human donor in good health. The CDR3 runs from the conserved cysteine through the conserved F or W.

V gene: TRBV5-1; J gene: TRBJ1-2; CDR3 protein: CASSSPGQGAGGYTF
V gene: TRBV20-1; J gene: TRBJ1-5; CDR3 protein: CSASPLGPAEGAQHF
V gene: TRBV7-9; J gene: TRBJ2-5; CDR3 protein: CASSLSQGGETQYF
V gene: TRBV19; J gene: TRBJ2-3; CDR3 protein: CASSIAVGGRQTQYF
V gene: TRBV7-9; J gene: TRBJ1-2; CDR3 protein: CASSLDRRVTNYGYTF
V gene: TRBV9; J gene: TRBJ2-7; CDR3 protein: CASGTGTAAYEQYF
V gene: TRBV29-1; J gene: TRBJ1-2; CDR3 protein: CSVYKDGYTF
V gene: TRBV20-1; J gene: TRBJ1-5; CDR3 protein: CSAKGHLDNQPQHF
V gene: TRBV12-3/TRBV12-4; J gene: TRBJ2-3; CDR3 protein: CASSLSRDYTDTQYF
V gene: TRBV11-1; J gene: TRBJ2-3; CDR3 protein: CASSPWNTDTQYF
V gene: TRBV3-1; J gene: TRBJ2-7; CDR3 protein: CASSPGTRFEQYF
V gene: TRBV7-3; J gene: TRBJ2-1; CDR3 protein: CASSLVGALYNEQFF
V gene: TRBV28; J gene: TRBJ2-7; CDR3 protein: CASSSFQGANYEQYF
V gene: TRBV28; J gene: TRBJ2-1; CDR3 protein: CASSLSGRRYNEQFF